These 13 T cell receptor beta chains were sequenced from one sample in a study of blood T cell repertoires in COVID-19. TCRdb's copy holds only in-frame clones and misses some; the assay was immunoSEQ multiplex PCR. The profile covers 120,000 or so clones, with 82% appearing a single time and 12% taken by the ten largest. The sample consisted of peripheral blood. The receptors shown here come from a human donor in a cohort sampled during active COVID-19.

This chain uses TRBV29-1 with TRBJ1-2; 10 bases map to TRBD1. The CDR3 is made up of 16 amino acids. Losses at the gene ends were 4 bases for V and 0 bases for J; bases not matched to a gene: 8. Germline V gives CDR1 SQVTM, CDR2 ANQGSEA. CDR3 region: CSVGRGQGRANYGYTF. DNA of the CDR3: TGCAGCGTTGGGAGGGGACAGGGGAGAGCTAACTATGGCTACACCTTC.

The chain carries TRBV7-9 and TRBJ1-2; TRBD1 might be the D (5 bases). The CDR3 has 14 residues. V was cut by 0 bases and J by 4 bases, with 9 bases left in between. Germline assignment: CDR1 SEHNR and CDR2 FQNEAQ (reference sequence). CDR3 in amino acids: CASSLAVGVYGYTF. CDR3 nucleotide sequence: TGTGCCAGCAGCTTAGCGGTAGGGGTCTATGGCTACACCTTC.

V and J are TRBV3-1 (or the pseudogene TRBV3-2) and TRBJ2-7, with D possibly TRBD1 on 5 matching bases. The V gene's germline CDR1 is LGHDT and CDR2 YNNKEL (reference sequence). Trimming left V 3 bases short and J 5 bases short, with 11 bases between. The CDR3 spans 13 residues. The CDR3 region is CASSHLDSHEQYF. The CDR3 DNA follows: TGTGCCAGCAGCCACCTCGACAGCCACGAGCAGTACTTC.

The J gene is TRBJ2-1, the V gene TRBV10-1; possibly TRBD2 for D (5 bases). V lost 3 bases and J 5 bases, leaving 11 bases between the germline ends. Germline lookup yields CDR1 WNHNN and CDR2 SYGVQD (reference sequence). The CDR3 runs to 14 residues. The CDR3 loop is CASSDGGPDNEQFF. CDR3 coding DNA: TGCGCCAGCAGTGACGGAGGACCAGACAATGAGCAGTTCTTC.

The CDR3 spells CASSYGGGAETQYF. In DNA form, the CDR3 reads TGTGCCAGCAGTTACGGCGGGGGGGCGGAGACCCAGTACTTC. The rearrangement uses TRBV6-6 and TRBJ2-5; 9 nucleotides line up with TRBD2. The CDR3 is made up of 14 amino acids. The germline V gene encodes CDR1 MNHNY and CDR2 SVGAGI (reference sequence). J lost 5 bases, V lost 2 bases, and 3 bases had no gene match.

V is TRBV5-6 and J is TRBJ2-5, with 7 bases matching TRBD2. Germline CDR1 is SGHDT and CDR2 is YYEEEE. This CDR3 spans 17 amino acids. The J segment lost 5 bases and the V segment lost 1 base, leaving 14 bases of the junction unmatched. CDR3 sequence: CASSLRAFAGEMETQYF. In DNA form, the CDR3 reads TGTGCCAGCAGCTTGCGAGCGTTCGCGGGGGAGATGGAGACCCAGTACTTC.

The chain combines TRBV3-1 (or the pseudogene TRBV3-2) with TRBJ2-5; TRBD2 agrees at 9 bases. The CDR3 has 17 residues. V trimming: 4 bases; J trimming: 7 bases; junction bases outside the gene matches: 16. CDR1 LGHDT and CDR2 YNNKEL come from the germline V gene (reference sequence). The chain's CDR3 is CASSREAGSGGSGTQYF. The DNA of the CDR3 is TGTGCCAGCAGCCGAGAAGCGGGTAGCGGGGGTTCGGGGACCCAGTACTTC.

The chain combines TRBV2 with TRBJ2-3, with a tentative D call TRBD1 (5 bases). The CDR3 extends over 14 amino acids. The V end lost 2 bases, the J end lost 2 bases, and 8 bases lay between the germline ends. CDR1 and CDR2 (germline): SNHLY, FYNNEI. For the CDR3, the DNA is TGTGCCAGCAGTGAACAGGGCTACACAGATACGCAGTATTTT. Residues: CASSEQGYTDTQYF.

This chain joins TRBV24-1 and TRBJ1-4; 9 nucleotides match TRBD1. The CDR3 consists of 16 residues. CDR1 and CDR2 (germline): KGHDR, SFDVKD. V gave up 3 bases and J gave up 7 bases; unmatched junction bases: 8. The DNA for the CDR3 is TGTGCCACCAGTGATGCCCCGGGACAGGGTGGTGAAAAACTGTTTTTT. It translates to CATSDAPGQGGEKLFF.

The chain uses TRBV5-5 and TRBJ2-3; 13 nucleotides agree with TRBD2. Germline V gene sequence: CDR1 SGHKS, CDR2 YYEKEE (reference sequence). The V and J ends lost 6 bases and 2 bases, in that order; junction bases with no gene match: 6. The CDR3 totals 16 residues. This chain's CDR3 is CASIGTSGVSTDTQYF. The DNA for the CDR3 is TGTGCCAGCATTGGGACTAGCGGGGTTTCCACAGATACGCAGTATTTT.

V is TRBV29-1 and J is TRBJ2-5; 10 positions match TRBD1. Germline lookup yields CDR1 SQVTM and CDR2 ANQGSEA. The CDR3 covers 14 residues. Trimming at V came to 4 bases and at J to 5 bases, leaving 7 bases not matched to a gene. The CDR3 nucleotides are TGCAGCGTTGTAGGGACAGGGGATGGGGAGACCCAGTACTTC. Translated: CSVVGTGDGETQYF.

This clone has only one observation. The chain uses TRBV5-6 and TRBJ1-2; 11 bases are shared with TRBD1. There are 16 residues in the CDR3. Trimming at V came to 2 bases and at J to 5 bases, leaving 8 bases not matched to a gene. From germline, CDR1 is SGHDT and CDR2 YYEEEE. The CDR3 sequence: CASSLGTGGITYGYTF. The CDR3 DNA follows: TGTGCCAGCAGCTTAGGGACAGGGGGAATTACGTATGGCTACACCTTC. Combining the CDR3 with reference TRBV5-6 and TRBJ1-2 gives the whole variable domain DAGVTQSPTHLIKTRGQQVTLRCSPKSGHDTVSWYQQALGQGPQFIFQYYEEEERQRGNFPDRFSGHQFPNYSSELNVNALLLGDSALYLCASSLGTGGITYGYTFGSGTRLTVV.

The chain recombines TRBV7-8 with TRBJ2-6, with TRBD1 identical over 8 bases. With 6 bases clipped from V and 0 bases from J, the junction kept 4 bases outside the gene matches. Looked up from germline, CDR1 is SGHVS and CDR2 is FQNEAQ. The CDR3 runs to 16 residues. The CDR3 protein is CASSRQGSSGANVLTF. CDR3 DNA sequence: TGTGCCAGCAGTCGACAGGGGAGCTCTGGGGCCAACGTCCTGACTTTC. The whole variable domain, filled in from reference TRBV7-8 and TRBJ2-6, reads GAGVSQSPRYKVAKRGQDVALRCDPISGHVSLFWYQQALGQGPEFLTYFQNEAQLDKSGLPSDRFFAERPEGSVSTLKIQRTQQEDSAVYLCASSRQGSSGANVLTFGAGSRLTVL.